Below, 22 T cell receptor beta chains from the same sample are listed, as sequenced in a study of cytomegalovirus exposure and HLA in healthy donors. The study ran its PCR with 60 Vbeta and 13 Jbeta primers. Sequenced by immunoSEQ multiplex PCR; TCRdb stores in-frame clones only, minus some. The sample includes some 130,000 clones, around three fifths of them seen just once. Sequenced: PBMCs. These receptors were collected from a woman between 40 and 55 years old in good health and CMV-seronegative.

The J gene is TRBJ2-7, the V gene TRBV5-1; the D gene is possibly TRBD1 (5 bases). Germline CDR1 reads SGHRS; CDR2 reads YFSETQ. V lost 2 bases and J lost 5, with 14 bases in between. The CDR3 is 14 residues long. In DNA form, the CDR3 reads TGCGCCAGCAGCTTTAGTCAGGGTGTCCACGAGCAGTACTTC. It codes for CASSFSQGVHEQYF.

For the CDR3, the DNA is TGTGCCAGCAGACGTAACACAGGGGACCAAAACATTCAGTACTTC. Its translation is CASRRNTGDQNIQYF. J is TRBJ2-4 and V is TRBV7-2, with 7 positions matching TRBD1. Trimming cost V 6 bases and J 5 bases; bases outside gene matches: 10. The germline CDR1 and CDR2 sequences are SGHTA and FQGNSA. This CDR3 comprises 15 residues.

The table lists this clone with a few counts. This chain connects TRBV10-3 to TRBJ2-7, with D possibly being TRBD1 (5 bases). The CDR3 totals 12 residues. V was clipped by 3 bases and J by 6 bases, with 9 bases between them. Germline CDR1 reads ENHRY; CDR2 reads SYGVKD. The CDR3 is CAISEGVVEQYF. The CDR3 nucleotides read TGTGCCATCAGTGAAGGGGTTGTCGAGCAGTACTTC.

V gene TRBV5-1 combines with J gene TRBJ1-6, with 8 bases matching TRBD1. This CDR3 has 16 residues. Germline CDR1 and CDR2: SGHRS and YFSETQ. The V gene end was trimmed by 4 bases and the J gene end by 3 bases; junction bases not matched to a gene: 6. The CDR3 sequence is CASSIGTGHYNSPLHF. DNA for the CDR3: TGCGCCAGCAGCATTGGGACAGGCCACTATAATTCACCCCTCCACTTT. Together with reference TRBV5-1 and TRBJ1-6, the CDR3 gives the full variable domain: KAGVTQTPRYLIKTRGQQVTLSCSPISGHRSVSWYQQTPGQGLQFLFEYFSETQRNKGNFPGRFSGRQFSNSRSEMNVSTLELGDSALYLCASSIGTGHYNSPLHFGNGTRLTVT.

This clone was found a few times. The chain carries TRBV6-4 and TRBJ2-3; TRBD2 aligns across 12 bases. Per the germline V gene, CDR1 is MRHNA and CDR2 is SNTAGT. The CDR3 has 15 residues. The ends lost 2 bases at V and 4 bases at J; junction bases unmatched: 1. For the CDR3, the DNA is TGTGCCAGCAGTGACCTAGCGGGGGGGGCAGATACGCAGTATTTT. This codes for CASSDLAGGADTQYF.

The chain carries TRBV23-1 and TRBJ1-1, with D possibly matching TRBD1 (6 bases). TRBV23-1 is an ORF; its function is uncertain. Trimming left V 2 bases short and J 2 bases short, with 15 bases between. This CDR3 comprises 16 residues. CDR3 sequence (DNA): TGCGCCAGCAGTCAAGAGGGTGCAGGGGAAAACACTGAAGCTTTCTTT. Its translation is CASSQEGAGENTEAFF.

The chain couples TRBV2 to TRBJ1-2; no clear D gene. The CDR3 contains 13 residues. Germline loops: CDR1 SNHLY, CDR2 FYNNEI. V was cut by 3 bases and J by 8 bases, with 13 bases left in between. In nucleotides, the CDR3 is TGTGCCAGCAGTGAGACAAAAGCCGGCGGCTACACCTTC. This codes for CASSETKAGGYTF.

This clone was detected only a few times. The V gene is TRBV7-2, the J gene TRBJ1-6; a weak D match, TRBD1 (5 bases). The CDR3 covers 17 residues. Trimming shortened V by 7 bases and J by 0 bases, and 16 bases separated the two germline ends. Germline CDR1 reads SGHTA; CDR2 reads FQGNSA. In DNA, the CDR3 is TGTGCCAGCACCCCCCCGGGGGGGAGCTCCTATAATTCACCCCTCCACTTT. This sequence encodes CASTPPGGSSYNSPLHF.

The V gene is TRBV5-1, the J gene TRBJ2-7, with D maybe TRBD1 (6 bases). Per germline, CDR1 SGHRS and CDR2 YFSETQ. CDR3 size: 17 residues. Between the trimmed V and J ends, which lost 0 bases and 0 bases, there was a span of 16 bases. The CDR3 DNA follows: TGCGCCAGCAGCTTGGCCAGTGGGGACAATCTCTCCTACGAGCAGTACTTC. It specifies CASSLASGDNLSYEQYF.

The rearrangement uses TRBV6-6 and TRBJ1-5; no definite D call. Trimming pared 6 bases from V and 4 bases from J, leaving 13 bases between. The CDR3 has 14 residues. Germline CDR1 reads MNHNY; CDR2 reads SVGAGI (reference sequence). Here the CDR3 DNA reads TGTGCCAGCAGCTGGACCGAGCGGAATCAGCCCCAGCATTTT. Protein product: CASSWTERNQPQHF.

The CDR3: CASIRSPGMNTEAFF. Here the CDR3 DNA reads TGTGCCAGCATCAGGTCACCAGGCATGAACACTGAAGCTTTCTTT. The chain couples TRBV28 to TRBJ1-1; D is ambiguous. Germline lookup yields CDR1 MDHEN and CDR2 SYDVKM. There are 15 residues in the CDR3. Trimming left V 7 bases short and J 0 bases short, with 15 bases between.

The CDR3: CAMAPGDGYEQYF. The CDR3 DNA reads TGTGCCATGGCCCCGGGGGACGGCTACGAGCAGTACTTC. The chain has TRBV10-3 and TRBJ2-7, with TRBD2 as a possible D gene (6 bases). Germline V gene sequence: CDR1 ENHRY, CDR2 SYGVKD. The CDR3 is made up of 13 amino acids. V was cut by 9 bases and J by 3 bases, with 15 bases left in between.

This clone has just a few counts. The chain links TRBV6-4 to TRBJ2-1; D may be TRBD1 (5 bases). Trimming shortened V by 2 bases and J by 7 bases, and 9 bases separated the two germline ends. The CDR3 is 13 residues long. CDR1 and CDR2 (germline): MRHNA, SNTAGT. CDR3 loop: CASSDRGENEQFF. CDR3 nucleotides: TGTGCCAGCAGTGACAGGGGCGAAAATGAGCAGTTCTTC.

The chain employs TRBV9 and TRBJ2-2; 13 bases fit TRBD2. Trimming at V came to 2 bases and at J to 5 bases, leaving 9 bases not matched to a gene. Per germline, CDR1 SGDLS and CDR2 YYNGEE. There are 18 residues in the CDR3. Here the CDR3 reads CASSVARTSGGATGELFF. The CDR3 DNA reads as TGTGCCAGCAGCGTGGCCCGCACTAGCGGGGGGGCGACCGGGGAGCTGTTTTTT.

This chain connects TRBV7-9 to TRBJ1-4; D uncertain. V was clipped by 6 bases and J by 3 bases, with 11 bases between them. The germline V gene encodes CDR1 SEHNR and CDR2 FQNEAQ (reference sequence). The CDR3 contains 14 residues. In DNA form, the CDR3 reads TGTGCCAGCAGAAGTCGGTCGGCTAATGAAAAACTGTTTTTT. Its protein product is CASRSRSANEKLFF.

This clone turned up a few times. This sequence joins TRBV7-9 and TRBJ2-7; 9 positions agree with TRBD1. The CDR3 has 15 amino acids. Germline CDR1 SEHNR, CDR2 FQNEAQ (reference sequence). V was pared by 4 bases and J by 4 bases, with 8 bases of the junction left unmatched. CDR3 in DNA: TGTGCCAGCAGCTCTTCCGGGACAGGGACGTACGAGCAGTACTTC. Translating it yields CASSSSGTGTYEQYF.

This clone has only one observation. The J gene is TRBJ1-5, the V gene TRBV15, with D tentatively TRBD1 (6 bases). V lost 7 bases to trimming and J lost 5 bases, with 12 bases between them. The CDR3 has 13 amino acids. Germline V gene lookup returns CDR1 LNHNV and CDR2 YYDKDF (reference sequence). This CDR3 reads CATNQGRYQPQHF. The CDR3 coding sequence is TGTGCCACCAATCAGGGGCGATATCAGCCCCAGCATTTT.

The chain recombines TRBV4-3 with TRBJ1-1, with 11 bases lining up with TRBD1. CDR1 and CDR2 from the germline V gene are LGHNA and YSLEER. The CDR3 is made up of 16 amino acids. The ends lost 0 bases at V and 5 bases at J; junction bases unmatched: 5. The CDR3 bases are TGCGCCAGCAGCCAAGAGGGGGACAGGGGGGCGACTGAAGCTTTCTTT. It encodes CASSQEGDRGATEAFF.

V gene TRBV30 combines with J gene TRBJ1-2, with D perhaps matching TRBD1 (6 bases). Germline assignment: CDR1 GTSNPN and CDR2 SVGIG (reference sequence). Trimming cost V 4 bases and J 4 bases, with 10 bases left between them. This CDR3 region has 12 residues. The CDR3 reads CAWKRTVYGYTF. Written as DNA, the CDR3 is TGTGCCTGGAAAAGGACAGTCTATGGCTACACCTTC.

The CDR3 region has the DNA TGTGCTAGTGGTCCTCCCCCGGGACTAGCGGGGGGAAGCAATGAGCAGTTCTTC. Residues: CASGPPPGLAGGSNEQFF. The rearrangement uses TRBV12-5 and TRBJ2-1, with 15 bases that match TRBD2. Germline V gene data show CDR1 as LGHNT and CDR2 as FRNRAP. This CDR3 has 18 amino acids. J was trimmed by 6 bases and V by 5 bases; bases with no gene match: 11.

The CDR3 reads CAWSGVRGVGELFF. As DNA, the CDR3 is TGTGCCTGGAGTGGAGTCAGGGGAGTGGGGGAGCTGTTTTTT. The rearrangement joins TRBV30 to TRBJ2-2, with D tentatively TRBD1 (6 bases). The CDR3 totals 14 residues. V lost 1 base, J lost 8 bases, and 14 bases lay in between. From germline, CDR1 is GTSNPN and CDR2 SVGIG (reference sequence).

The chain links TRBV18 to TRBJ2-4, with no clear D. There are 14 residues in the CDR3. The V gene's germline CDR1 is KGHSH and CDR2 LQKENI. Trimming removed 4 bases at V and 0 bases at J, with 7 bases between. CDR3 DNA: TGTGCCAGCTCACTTGAGATAGCCAAAAACATTCAGTACTTC. It specifies CASSLEIAKNIQYF. Using reference TRBV18 and TRBJ2-4 for the parts outside the CDR3, the full variable domain is NAGVMQNPRHLVRRRGQEARLRCSPMKGHSHVYWYRQLPEEGLKFMVYLQKENIIDESGMPKERFSAEFPKEGPSILRIQQVVRGDSAAYFCASSLEIAKNIQYFGAGTRLSVL.